The sample holds a few counts of the clone carrying this T cell receptor beta chain. Its specificity is not known. Per germline, CDR1 LNHDA and CDR2 SQIVND (reference sequence). V lost 5 bases and J 3 bases, leaving 10 bases between the germline ends. CDR3 length equals 13 residues. Using immunoSEQ multiplex PCR, the repertoire was profiled, and TCRdb retains in-frame clones only, with some absent. Found here are 100,000 to 150,000 clones, 88% of them singletons; the top ten hold roughly 7.4%. These data are taken from a study of T cell responses to AZD1222 COVID-19 vaccine. Whole-study results and caveats: Two AZD1222 doses significantly raised spike-specific TCR breadth and depth over controls.

The receptor comes from an adult in good health. The V call is TRBV19, the J call TRBJ1-2; D gene ambiguous. The source was peripheral blood, collected on day 0 of AZD1222 vaccination. The CDR3 loop reads CASSYLQDYGYTF. In nucleotides, the CDR3 is TGTGCCAGTAGTTACCTTCAGGACTATGGCTACACCTTC.